The entry that follows covers one T cell receptor beta chain sequence. Germline trimming cut 1 base from V and 6 bases from J; bases unmatched to any gene: 17. Germline V lookup: CDR1 SGHTA, CDR2 FQGNSA. The CDR3 runs 19 residues. Method: immunoSEQ multiplex PCR; TCRdb's copy keeps in-frame clones and lacks some. Found here are around 10,000 clones, approximately 99.4% of them singletons; the top ten hold around 0.45%. The sample belongs to a study of monozygotic twins with cystic fibrosis. The sequence was obtained from a man younger than 30 with cystic fibrosis. Sequenced sample: blood. The chain uses TRBV7-2 and TRBJ2-3; TRBD2 matches 9 bases. CDR3 loop: CASSLETDWLAGLRDTQYF. The CDR3 DNA follows: TGTGCCAGCAGCTTAGAAACCGATTGGCTAGCGGGGTTGCGCGATACGCAGTATTTT.